One and the same sample provided the 10 T cell receptor beta chains below, sequenced in a study of beta chain features in type 1 diabetes. Expressed TCRB transcripts were sequenced after all isolated RNA was converted to cDNA. Assay used: immunoSEQ multiplex PCR; TCRdb lists only in-frame clones, some missing. The data hold 600,000 or so clones, with more than 12% observed a single time. What these receptors recognize is not known. Study-wide results and caveats: TCRB CDR3s were moderately but significantly shorter in Type 1 diabetes patients in all four CD4+ subsets.

The sequencing input was naive CD4+ T cells from blood. Every receptor here comes from a man aged 18 to 30 with type 1 diabetes.

Comment on this clone: The sample holds other DNA sequences that translate to the same CDR3. The V call is TRBV18, the J call TRBJ2-5, with no clear D. This CDR3 spans 12 amino acids. Trimming removed 3 bases at V and 4 bases at J, with 6 bases between. Germline V gene data show CDR1 as KGHSH and CDR2 as LQKENI. For the CDR3, the DNA is TGTGCCAGCTCACCCTCCGGAGAGACCCAGTACTTC. It specifies CASSPSGETQYF.

V usage is TRBV4-1 and J usage is TRBJ1-2; D gene ambiguous. This CDR3 contains 13 residues. CDR1 MGHRA and CDR2 YSYEKL come from the germline V gene. The V end lost 1 base, the J end lost 0 bases, and 3 bases lay between the germline ends. This CDR3 reads CASSQVANYGYTF. DNA for the CDR3: TGCGCCAGCAGCCAAGTAGCTAACTATGGCTACACCTTC.

This clone was seen a handful of times. V usage is TRBV5-1 and J usage is TRBJ2-7, with 11 bases lining up with TRBD2. With 2 bases clipped from V and 7 bases from J, the junction kept 2 bases outside the gene matches. CDR3 length equals 13 residues. Germline values: CDR1 SGHRS, CDR2 YFSETQ. In DNA form, the CDR3 reads TGCGCCAGCAGCTTCTCTAGCGGGAGGGAGCAGTACTTC. Translated, it gives CASSFSSGREQYF.

V usage is TRBV9 and J usage is TRBJ1-2; 10 nucleotides agree with TRBD1. This CDR3 region has 15 residues. The germline CDR1 and CDR2 sequences are SGDLS and YYNGEE. V was pared by 4 bases and J by 4 bases, with 7 bases of the junction left unmatched. Written as DNA, the CDR3 is TGTGCCAGCAGCCCCCGGGACAGGGGTTCCTATGGCTACACCTTC. Translation: CASSPRDRGSYGYTF.

The CDR3 spells CASSQVSGSINEQFF. The CDR3 nucleotides are TGTGCCAGCAGCCAAGTTAGCGGGAGTATCAATGAGCAGTTCTTC. The rearrangement uses TRBV4-2 and TRBJ2-1; TRBD2 aligns across 9 bases. The CDR3 extends over 15 amino acids. Germline lookup yields CDR1 LGHNA and CDR2 YNFKEQ. Trimming at V came to 1 base and at J to 6 bases, leaving 4 bases not matched to a gene.

The chain employs TRBV5-4 and TRBJ2-1; no reliable D call. The CDR3 sequence is 14 residues long. V was cut by 9 bases and J by 2 bases, with 15 bases left in between. Per germline, CDR1 SGHNT and CDR2 YYREEE (reference sequence). The CDR3 loop reads CAIGPGPTYNEQFF. DNA of the CDR3: TGTGCCATAGGGCCGGGCCCGACCTACAATGAGCAGTTCTTC.

The chain couples TRBV5-1 to TRBJ1-6; TRBD1 is a possible D gene (5 bases). V shed 0 bases and J shed 7 bases, with 11 bases lying between them. CDR3 length: 15 residues. Germline CDR1 reads SGHRS; CDR2 reads YFSETQ. CDR3 sequence: CASSLEGHSNSPLHF. The CDR3 coding sequence is TGCGCCAGCAGCTTGGAAGGACACTCGAATTCACCCCTCCACTTT.

This rearrangement joins TRBV11-2 to TRBJ1-2; D is undetermined. The V gene's germline CDR1 is SGHAT and CDR2 FQNNGV. This CDR3 is built from 15 residues. V was clipped by 5 bases and J by 4 bases, with 17 bases between them. The CDR3 DNA sequence: TGTGCCAGCAGCCCGAGGCGGGTGTCTGGCTATGGCTACACCTTC. The encoded protein is CASSPRRVSGYGYTF.

Details on this clone: Other DNA sequences of this sample code for an identical CDR3. V gene TRBV28 combines with J gene TRBJ1-6; TRBD1 agrees at 10 bases. V lost 4 bases to trimming and J lost 8 bases; unmatched junction nucleotides: 2. Germline assignment: CDR1 MDHEN and CDR2 SYDVKM. This CDR3 contains 14 residues. In DNA, the CDR3 is TGTGCCAGCAGTTCCGGACAGGGGGATTCACCCCTCCACTTT. Translation: CASSSGQGDSPLHF. Looking up the rest from reference TRBV28 and TRBJ1-6 gives the full variable domain: DVKVTQSSRYLVKRTGEKVFLECVQDMDHENMFWYRQDPGLGLRLIYFSYDVKMKEKGDIPEGYSVSREKKERFSLILESASTNQTSMYLCASSSGQGDSPLHFGNGTRLTVT.

The table lists this clone with a few counts. The rearrangement uses TRBV6-5 and TRBJ2-1, with a weak D call TRBD1 (6 bases). CDR1 is MNHEY, CDR2 SVGAGI, per germline. The CDR3 has 13 amino acids. Trimming left V 1 base short and J 9 bases short, with 10 bases between. CDR3 in amino acids: CASSYYTGSEQFF. As DNA, the CDR3 is TGTGCCAGCAGTTACTACACAGGGAGTGAGCAGTTCTTC.